The TCR beta chain described here comes from a study of identical twins. With 4 bases removed from V and 4 bases from J, the gap between germline ends came to 14 bases. CDR1 is SGHAT and CDR2 is FQNNGV in the germline V gene. The CDR3 is 15 residues long. MiXCR was run by TCRdb on the 5' RACE reads, yielding one entry per CDR3 protein. Of some 1,600,000 distinct CDR3 sequences in the sample, under 35% were seen once. This clonotype showed up just a few times. Every sampled donor was Caucasian and healthy. Sequences were obtained from cord blood. The receptor was isolated from a newborn girl in good health. This rearrangement joins TRBV11-2 to TRBJ2-1; the D is unclear. The CDR3 region has the DNA TGTGCCAGCAGCTCTTTGGGCGGAAGATACAATGAGCAGTTCTTC. Translated: CASSSLGGRYNEQFF.